This T cell receptor beta chain stems from a study of monozygotic twins with cystic fibrosis. Trimming removed 6 bases from V and 0 bases from J, with 12 bases in between. There are 14 residues in the CDR3. CDR1 is LNHDA and CDR2 is SQIVND in the germline V gene (reference sequence). Findings and caveats of the study: Monozygotic CF twins shared more identical nucleotide clonotypes than unrelated patients. J usage was most co-twin-similar in 8 of 16 pairs, V in 13. No link emerged between shared CDR3 counts and age, concordance or severity.

In the case of this clone: Its specificity is unknown.

TCRdb's table, derived via immunoSEQ multiplex PCR, lists solely in-frame clones and lacks some. The repertoire consists of about 29,000 clones, with around four fifths occurring once and the leading ten covering roughly 0.9%. The chain joins TRBV19 to TRBJ2-7; possible D gene TRBD2, 5 bases. The TCR comes from a girl aged 2 to 9 with cystic fibrosis. Input material: blood. This CDR3 reads CASSLVASSYEQYF. The CDR3 DNA is TGTGCCAGTAGCCTCGTAGCGTCCTCCTACGAGCAGTACTTC.